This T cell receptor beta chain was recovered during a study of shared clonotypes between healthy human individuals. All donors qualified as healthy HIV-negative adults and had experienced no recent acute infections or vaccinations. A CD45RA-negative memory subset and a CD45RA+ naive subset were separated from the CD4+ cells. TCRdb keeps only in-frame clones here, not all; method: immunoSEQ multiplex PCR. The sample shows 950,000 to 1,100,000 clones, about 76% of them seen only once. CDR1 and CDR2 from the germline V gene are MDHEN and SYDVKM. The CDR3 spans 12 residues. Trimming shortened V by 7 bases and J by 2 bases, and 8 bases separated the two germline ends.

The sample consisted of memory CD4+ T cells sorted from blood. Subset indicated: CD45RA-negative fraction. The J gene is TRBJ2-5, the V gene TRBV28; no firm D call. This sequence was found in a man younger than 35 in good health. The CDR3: CASTSVQETQYF. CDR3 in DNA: TGTGCCAGCACGTCGGTACAAGAGACCCAGTACTTC.